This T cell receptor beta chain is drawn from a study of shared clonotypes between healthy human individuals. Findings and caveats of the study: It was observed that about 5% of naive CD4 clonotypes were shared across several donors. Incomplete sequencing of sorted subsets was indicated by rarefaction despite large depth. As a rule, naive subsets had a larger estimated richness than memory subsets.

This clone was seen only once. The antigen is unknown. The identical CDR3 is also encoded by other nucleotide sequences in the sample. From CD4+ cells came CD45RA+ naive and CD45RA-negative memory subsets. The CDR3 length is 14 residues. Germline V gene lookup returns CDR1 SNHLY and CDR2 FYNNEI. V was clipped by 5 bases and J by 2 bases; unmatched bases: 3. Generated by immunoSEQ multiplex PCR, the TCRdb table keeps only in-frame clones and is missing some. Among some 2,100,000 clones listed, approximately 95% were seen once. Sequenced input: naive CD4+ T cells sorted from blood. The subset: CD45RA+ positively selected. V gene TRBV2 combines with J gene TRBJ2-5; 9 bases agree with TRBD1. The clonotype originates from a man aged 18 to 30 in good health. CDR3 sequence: CASSRDRAQETQYF. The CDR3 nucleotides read TGTGCCAGCAGTCGGGACAGGGCACAAGAGACCCAGTACTTC.